This TCR beta chain is from a study of T-cell reconstitution after alpha-beta-depleted transplantation in children. This clonotype has ten or more counts. V was cut by 2 bases and J by 7 bases, with 13 bases left in between. CDR1 and CDR2 from the germline V gene are SGHRS and YFSETQ. The CDR3 sequence is 14 residues long. Preparation of the TCRbeta library used unique molecular identifiers. TCRdb recomputed calls from the PCR reads with MiXCR, one row per CDR3 protein. Altogether around 200,000 distinct CDR3 sequences are present, approximately 6.8% being singletons, with the ten largest covering around 3.1%.

The sequence was collected from a human donor who donated a stem cell graft to a child with Wiskott-Aldrich syndrome. This rearrangement joins TRBV5-1 to TRBJ1-5; tentative D call: TRBD1 (5 bases). The sample consisted of PBMCs from the stem cell graft donor, taken from the stem cell graft. In DNA, the CDR3 is TGCGCCAGCAGCTTCGACAGCCTCGGGCAGCCCCAGCATTTT. Its translation: CASSFDSLGQPQHF. Looking up the rest from reference TRBV5-1 and TRBJ1-5 gives the full variable domain: KAGVTQTPRYLIKTRGQQVTLSCSPISGHRSVSWYQQTPGQGLQFLFEYFSETQRNKGNFPGRFSGRQFSNSRSEMNVSTLELGDSALYLCASSFDSLGQPQHFGDGTRLSIL.